Below, 22 T cell receptor beta chains from the same sample are listed, as sequenced in a study of Graves' ophthalmopathy and Graves' hyperthyroidism. The sequenced template was RNA, covering the TCR beta CDR3 region. HTBI-primed RT-PCR formed the first round, and a multiplex PCR formed the second. One entry per CDR3 protein results from TCRdb running MiXCR on the multiplex PCR reads. Found here are 500,000 to 800,000 distinct CDR3 sequences, 35% to 50% of them singletons; the top ten hold roughly 3.5%. Sample: peripheral blood. Receptors originate from an adult man with Graves' ophthalmopathy.

The V and J genes are TRBV7-9 and TRBJ1-4, with 8 bases matching TRBD1. V was pared by 6 bases and J by 10 bases, with 4 bases of the junction left unmatched. The CDR3 consists of 12 residues. The germline CDR1 and CDR2 sequences are SEHNR and FQNEAQ (reference sequence). CDR3 loop: CASSRTGGKLFF. The CDR3 DNA sequence: TGTGCCAGCAGTCGTACAGGGGGAAAACTGTTTTTT.

As for this clonotype: A much bigger clone sits one base away, suggesting this may be a read error. This chain uses TRBV7-9 with TRBJ1-5; 7 bases line up with TRBD1. CDR3 size: 12 residues. In germline, CDR1 is SEHNR, CDR2 FQNEAQ (reference sequence). V shed 5 bases, J shed 5 bases, and the junction held 0 bases outside the gene matches. CDR3: CASSDRDQPQHF. CDR3 bases: TGTGCCAGCAGCGACAGGGATCAGCCCCAGCATTTT.

This clonotype was counted only a few times. The chain couples TRBV20-1 to TRBJ1-2; 8 bases are shared with TRBD1. Per germline, CDR1 DFQATT and CDR2 SNEGSKA (reference sequence). This CDR3 region has 15 residues. The V segment lost 5 bases and the J segment 5 bases; nucleotides outside the gene matches: 13. CDR3 in amino acids: CSAHNRGQERYGYTF. CDR3 nucleotides: TGCAGTGCTCATAACCGGGGACAGGAGAGGTATGGCTACACCTTC.

This clonotype has a count of ten or more. This rearrangement joins TRBV7-3 to TRBJ2-5; a possible D gene is TRBD2 (5 bases). Trimming removed 4 bases from V and 5 bases from J, with 14 bases in between. The CDR3 length is 14 residues. Germline V gene lookup returns CDR1 SGHTA and CDR2 FQGTGA. The CDR3 DNA follows: TGTGCCAGCAGCTCAGGTTCCCCGGGGGAGACCCAGTACTTC. It codes for CASSSGSPGETQYF.

This chain joins TRBV5-8 and TRBJ1-2; D is perhaps TRBD1 (6 bases). Trimming removed 4 bases at V and 4 bases at J, with 23 bases between. This CDR3 is 17 amino acids long. CDR1 is SGHTS and CDR2 is YDEGEE in the germline V gene. CDR3 coding DNA: TGTGCCAGCAGCGACCCGACGAGGGAGGGGGTTACCTATGGCTACACCTTC. It encodes CASSDPTREGVTYGYTF.

Details on this clonotype: No conserved phenylalanine or tryptophan is present at the end of the CDR3, so a read error is the likely explanation. The rearrangement uses TRBV29-1 and TRBJ1-2; D is ambiguous. Trimming stripped 6 bases from V and 3 bases from J, with 11 bases between. CDR1 is SQVTM, CDR2 ANQGSEA, per germline. The length of the CDR3 is 12 residues. CDR3 amino acids: CSVRGNYYGYTL. The CDR3 nucleotides read TGCAGCGTGAGAGGGAACTACTATGGCTACACCCTC.

In this sample, this clonotype turned up many times. The CDR3 DNA follows: TGTGCCAGCAGCTTAGCGAGGGAATGGCGGACTGAAGCTTTCTTT. Residues: CASSLAREWRTEAFF. V is TRBV7-9 and J is TRBJ1-1; D is ambiguous. The CDR3 spans 15 residues. V was shortened by 0 bases and J by 5 bases, with 13 bases between the two germline ends. The germline gives CDR1 SEHNR, CDR2 FQNEAQ (reference sequence).

This clonotype was counted at least ten times. V gene TRBV12-3 or TRBV12-4 combines with J gene TRBJ2-2, with D unclear. The CDR3 covers 13 residues. Trimming took off 5 bases at V and 5 bases at J, with 9 bases between the two ends. Written as DNA, the CDR3 is TGTGCCAGCAGTCCGCGAGGAACCGGGGAGCTGTTTTTT. This gives the protein CASSPRGTGELFF.

The chain employs TRBV29-1 and TRBJ1-5; maybe TRBD1 (5 bases). Trimming cost V 4 bases and J 11 bases, with 27 bases left between them. Germline V lookup: CDR1 SQVTM, CDR2 ANQGSEA. The CDR3 is 16 residues long. CDR3: CSVAGLAGLAAETQHF. CDR3 nucleotides: TGCAGCGTTGCGGGACTAGCGGGGCTCGCCGCAGAGACCCAGCATTTT.

This clonotype was observed at least ten times. The chain links TRBV7-9 to TRBJ2-5, with D unresolved. CDR3 size: 11 residues. Looked up from germline, CDR1 is SEHNR and CDR2 is FQNEAQ (reference sequence). The germline V and J ends were trimmed by 4 bases and 3 bases, with 3 bases remaining between them. For the CDR3, the DNA is TGTGCCAGCAGCTCCAAAGAGACCCAGTACTTC. This gives the protein CASSSKETQYF.

This clonotype was seen many times. The chain carries TRBV9 and TRBJ2-6; the D gene is possibly TRBD2 (5 bases). Trimming removed 3 bases from V and 0 bases from J, with 7 bases in between. Germline CDR1 SGDLS, CDR2 YYNGEE. The CDR3 has 15 amino acids. CDR3 DNA sequence: TGTGCCAGCAGCGGAAGCGGCTCTGGGGCCAACGTCCTGACTTTC. Its protein is CASSGSGSGANVLTF.

The V gene is TRBV12-3 or TRBV12-4, the J gene TRBJ2-2; 8 bases match TRBD2. The CDR3 length is 14 residues. V lost 7 bases to trimming and J lost 7 bases; unmatched junction nucleotides: 8. In DNA form, the CDR3 reads TGTGCCAGCACTTCGGGACTAGTGGGCGGGGAGCTGTTTTTT. This codes for CASTSGLVGGELFF.

This clonotype was counted at least ten times. This chain connects TRBV6-1 to TRBJ2-6; D remains ambiguous. V lost 3 bases and J 3 bases, leaving 6 bases between the germline ends. Germline V gene sequence: CDR1 MNHNS, CDR2 SASEGT. The CDR3 is 14 residues long. The CDR3, as DNA: TGTGCCAGCAGTGAGGTTCGTGGGGCCAACGTCCTGACTTTC. Protein sequence: CASSEVRGANVLTF.

This clonotype has at least ten counts. V gene TRBV2 combines with J gene TRBJ2-7; D gene unclear. V was pared by 3 bases and J by 4 bases, with 13 bases between. The CDR3 is made up of 14 amino acids. Germline V gives CDR1 SNHLY, CDR2 FYNNEI. CDR3 amino acids: CASSDLAAVYEQYF. The DNA for the CDR3 is TGTGCCAGCAGTGATTTGGCGGCCGTTTACGAGCAGTACTTC.

In the case of this clonotype: A clone one base away is much larger, so this may be a read error. This is likely a read error, given that the CDR3 carries no conserved phenylalanine or tryptophan at its end. It is unclear where the CDR3 begins or ends on the DNA, so no DNA is shown, and the CDR3 is as TCRdb lists it. V gene TRBV20-1 combines with J gene TRBJ2-5; no DNA check was done on the table's D call, TRBD2. CDR1 DFQATT and CDR2 SNEGSKA come from the germline V gene (reference sequence). Inclusive of both ends, the CDR3 amounts to 13 amino acids. CDR3 sequence: CSARVQEGLAALL.

Turning to this clonotype: The conserved phenylalanine or tryptophan normally closing the CDR3 is absent here, so this likely arose from a read error. The DNA is omitted, as the CDR3 cannot be located on it reliably, and the CDR3 follows TCRdb's listing. The gene calls are TRBV25-1 and TRBJ2-2; TRBD1 was called by the table and not checked on the DNA. The CDR3 region is 8 residues in length, termini included. The germline V gene encodes CDR1 MGHDK and CDR2 SYGVNS. CDR3 sequence reads: CASSGIHR.

There are many counts of this clonotype. V gene TRBV19 combines with J gene TRBJ1-6; D is possibly TRBD1 (5 bases). CDR1 and CDR2 from the germline V gene are LNHDA and SQIVND (reference sequence). V was pared by 3 bases and J by 7 bases, with 13 bases between. This CDR3 comprises 15 residues. The CDR3 loop reads CASSMGRGENSPLHF. CDR3 sequence (DNA): TGTGCCAGTAGTATGGGGCGAGGGGAAAATTCACCCCTCCACTTT.

This clonotype occurred many times. The V gene is TRBV12-3 or TRBV12-4, the J gene TRBJ1-2; D remains ambiguous. V was shortened by 3 bases and J by 6 bases, with 14 bases between the two germline ends. The CDR3 covers 14 residues. The CDR3 is CASSLAGRFDGYTF. CDR3 coding DNA: TGTGCCAGCAGTTTGGCGGGGAGGTTCGATGGCTACACCTTC.

This rearrangement joins TRBV12-3 or TRBV12-4 to TRBJ2-7; TRBD1 matches 7 bases. V lost 7 bases, J lost 6 bases, and 12 bases stayed unmatched. The CDR3 is made up of 14 amino acids. The CDR3 DNA reads TGTGCCAGCACACCCACTTACAGGGGTGGCGAGCAGTACTTC. Translation gives CASTPTYRGGEQYF.

This clonotype occurred many times. The chain combines TRBV12-3 or TRBV12-4 with TRBJ1-1; 8 positions agree with TRBD1. With 7 bases clipped from V and 4 bases from J, the junction kept 11 bases outside the gene matches. The CDR3 is made up of 15 amino acids. CDR3 sequence (DNA): TGTGCCAGCACCTTCGCCCGCGGGACAGGCACTGAAGCTTTCTTT. It is translated as CASTFARGTGTEAFF.

The gene calls are TRBV11-3 and TRBJ2-7; D unresolved. This CDR3 is 14 amino acids long. CDR1 is SGHNT and CDR2 is YENEEA in the germline V gene. V lost 4 bases and J 5 bases, leaving 15 bases between the germline ends. The CDR3 nucleotides read TGTGCCAGCAGCTCCCCGTGGACGGCAAACGAGCAGTACTTC. It encodes CASSSPWTANEQYF.

On this clonotype: A much more abundant neighbour one base away suggests this may be a read error. The chain uses TRBV20-1 and TRBJ1-5; no firm D call. The CDR3 totals 14 residues. Germline assignment: CDR1 DFQATT and CDR2 SNEGSKA (reference sequence). CDR3 nucleotides: TGCAGTGTCAAGGATTATGGTAGCAGTCAGCCCCAGCATTTT. Protein product: CSVKDYGSSQPQHF.